This T cell receptor (beta chain) was sequenced in a study of blood T cells in healthy people across ages. V was pared by 5 bases and J by 5 bases, with 7 bases of the junction left unmatched. The CDR3 is 17 residues long. CDR1 MNHEY and CDR2 SVGEGT come from the germline V gene. This clonotype was detected a few times. A sample-barcoded 5' primer and a J-beta primer mix were used in a second PCR of roughly 7 to 11 cycles. TCRdb independently ran MiXCR on the 5' RACE reads; one entry per CDR3 protein. The repertoire holds around 1.5 million distinct CDR3 sequences, 34% seen once, with approximately 10% in the top ten.

This receptor was obtained from a young woman in good health. Sequenced: blood. The chain combines TRBV6-2 or TRBV6-3 with TRBJ2-1, with TRBD2 matching over 15 bases. The CDR3 DNA is TGTGCCAGCAGTCTTGGACTAGCGGGGGGGCTCCACAATGAGCAGTTCTTC. Its translation: CASSLGLAGGLHNEQFF.